This T cell receptor (beta chain) was documented in a study of cytotoxic CD8 clonotypes in ibrutinib-treated CLL (dated by TCRdb to about 2021). Turning to the overall study: The cohort was composed of ten to eleven relapsed/refractory and about 15 treatment-naive patients; IGHV unmutated status was identified in approximately 18 patients. On average, each sample yielded 255,043 productive templates and roughly 95,000 productive rearrangements. Cryopreserved peripheral blood mononuclear cells were obtained prior to treatment, at the time of response, and at either disease progression or sustained remission. Response samples were obtained after a median of roughly 13 months of treatment, with a range of roughly 6 to 36 months. Partial responses were observed in roughly 25 patients and complete responses in 2; after a median follow-up of around 64 months, remission was maintained in some 14 patients and progression was observed in about twelve. Of the approximately 94 people in the trial, around 24 had longitudinal samples available. Every sample from remission and from progressive disease was obtained while the patients were still on ibrutinib.

Explained via the paper, the time point label denotes: approximately 2 years on ibrutinib. Roughly 2 micrograms of genomic DNA were extracted from cryopreserved PBMCs for TCR beta library preparation. High-throughput TCR beta sequencing was performed on longitudinal blood samples from CLL patients receiving ibrutinib monotherapy. The patients took part in an open-label, single-center phase 2 trial of ibrutinib monotherapy. Study-wide conclusions, independent of this receptor: Baseline clonality was found to be higher than that of age-matched healthy donors and was strongly correlated with circulating CD8+ T-cell counts. Public clonotypes were found to be uncommon and were observed to contract or remain stable during treatment; the increase in clonality was shown to reflect expansion of private clonotypes at ibrutinib response. At ibrutinib response clonality went up, during sustained remission it held steady, and at progression it dropped back toward baseline. Sustained-remission and progressing patients did not have matched sampling times, and lymph node repertoires were not examined.

CDR1 is given as SGHTS and CDR2 as YDEGEE, both from the germline V gene. Counted from cysteine to phenylalanine, this CDR3 has 15 amino acids. Of all the DNA, just the CDR3 is kept, 45 bases in frame from base 1. Trimming leaves V shorter by 0 bases and J shorter by 3 bases, with the junction holding 6 bases beyond the gene matches. Comment on this clone: Its antigen is currently not known. No base qualities exist here, and no much larger clone lies one base off it.

On a MiSeq, deep resolution sequencing aimed for a depth between 1 in 1 million and 1 in 200,000 T cells, with each clonotype covered about 9.9x on average. TCR beta libraries were generated with the immunoSEQ hsTCRB Kit. The paper's data handling went like this. The data were analyzed with ImmunoSEQ Analyzer and ImmunoSEQ Data Assistant, and V, D and J gene assignments followed IMGT definitions. Clonality, which ranges from 0 to 1, was calculated as one minus the normalized Shannon entropy of productive rearrangement frequencies. Only overrepresented clonotypes making up at least 0.05% of the repertoire of each patient were included in the public clonotype analysis. Repertoires from some twelve age-matched healthy donors in immuneACCESS were used as clonality controls. Here the immuneACCESS table is served through TCRdb, limited to in-frame sequences with V and J called. Missing clones are a known gap in these copies; in checked studies unresolved V genes cover under half, and the rest lacks a known reason. D and trimming come from the DNA, and the V and J calls and clone size come from that table. The sample records about 160,000 clones, more than 80% of which are singletons. Roughly 4.6% of the sample is taken by the ten largest.

The rearrangement combines TRBV5-8 with TRBJ2-7; TRBD1 lines up with 7 middle nucleotides. Sequencing was performed on PBMCs, taken after 24 months of ibrutinib treatment. The clonotype originates from a human donor with chronic lymphocytic leukemia. The CDR3 reads CASSLAASGGYEQYF. The DNA is TGTGCCAGCAGCTTGGCCGCCTCAGGGGGCTACGAGCAGTACTTC.